This TCR beta chain appears in the sequencing data of a study of cytomegalovirus exposure and HLA in healthy donors. Study-wide results and caveats: Reportedly, a later analysis found an Asian-associated ancestry cluster had fewer N-insertions than the roughly 670-donor mean. More than 150 TCR beta chains were listed as cytomegalovirus-associated. TCR beta sequences reportedly predicted the HLA-A and HLA-B alleles of most subjects accurately.

About this clone: Its antigen remains unknown.

V was trimmed by 1 base and J by 0 bases, leaving 10 bases between them. Germline V gene lookup returns CDR1 SGHTA and CDR2 FQGTGA. CDR3 size: 15 residues. The PCR ran on 60 Vbeta and 13 Jbeta primers. The table came from immunoSEQ multiplex PCR; TCRdb's copy has only in-frame clones and leaves some out. The sample records about 130,000 clones, over 75% being singletons. The specimen was PBMCs. This sequence joins TRBV7-3 and TRBJ2-7, with a tentative D call TRBD1 (5 bases). The receptor was isolated from a man aged 45-60 years in good health and CMV-seronegative. CDR3 nucleotides: TGTGCCAGCAGCTTAAGTTCCCAGGGCTCCTACGAGCAGTACTTC. This translates into CASSLSSQGSYEQYF.